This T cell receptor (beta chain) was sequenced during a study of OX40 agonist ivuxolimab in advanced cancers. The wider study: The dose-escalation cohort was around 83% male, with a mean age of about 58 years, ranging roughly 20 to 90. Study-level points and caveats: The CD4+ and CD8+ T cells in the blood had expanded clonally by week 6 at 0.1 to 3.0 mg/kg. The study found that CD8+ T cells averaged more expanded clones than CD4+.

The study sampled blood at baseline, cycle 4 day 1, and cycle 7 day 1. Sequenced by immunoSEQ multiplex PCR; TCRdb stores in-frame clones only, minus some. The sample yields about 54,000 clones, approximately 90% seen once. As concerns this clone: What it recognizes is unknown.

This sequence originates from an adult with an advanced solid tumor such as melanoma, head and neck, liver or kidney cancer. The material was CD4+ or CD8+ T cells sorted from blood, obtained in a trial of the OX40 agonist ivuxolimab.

Written as DNA, the CDR3 is TGTGCCAGTAGTGACGGGATTTCCTACAATGAGCAGTTCTTC. Its translation: CASSDGISYNEQFF. V gene TRBV19 combines with J gene TRBJ2-1; D is perhaps TRBD2 (5 bases). The CDR3 has 14 amino acids. Germline assignment: CDR1 LNHDA and CDR2 SQIVND (reference sequence). The V end lost 5 bases, the J end lost 1 base, and 9 bases lay between the germline ends.